One and the same sample provided the 18 T cell receptor beta chains below, sequenced in a study of T cell responses to AZD1222 COVID-19 vaccine. TCRdb keeps only in-frame clones here, not all; method: immunoSEQ multiplex PCR. The repertoire has 100,000 to 150,000 clones, 80% to 95% of them found once; the top ten carry about 1.1%. Sample: peripheral blood, taken 28 days after the second AZD1222 dose. Every receptor here comes from an adult who received the AZD1222 COVID-19 vaccine.

This rearrangement joins TRBV9 to TRBJ2-2; D might be TRBD2 (6 bases). CDR1 and CDR2 from the germline V gene are SGDLS and YYNGEE. Between the trimmed V and J ends, which lost 0 bases and 4 bases, there was a span of 16 bases. CDR3 size: 17 residues. CDR3 bases: TGTGCCAGCAGCGTAGGAGGCGGGGCAGGGCGCACCGGGGAGCTGTTTTTT. It yields the protein CASSVGGGAGRTGELFF.

The rearrangement uses TRBV6-1 and TRBJ2-7; 8 bases line up with TRBD1. CDR1 and CDR2 from the germline V gene are MNHNS and SASEGT. V shed 6 bases, J shed 2 bases, and the junction held 6 bases outside the gene matches. This CDR3 comprises 14 residues. CDR3 sequence (DNA): TGTGCCAGCAGACTTCGGACAGGGACCTACGAGCAGTACTTC. Translation: CASRLRTGTYEQYF.

The rearrangement links TRBV6-4 to TRBJ1-5, with 8 bases aligning to TRBD1. The CDR3 consists of 14 residues. V was clipped by 6 bases and J by 2 bases; unmatched bases: 3. Germline V gives CDR1 MRHNA, CDR2 SNTAGT. This CDR3 is CASRDRVGNQPQHF. CDR3 DNA sequence: TGTGCCAGCAGGGACAGGGTAGGCAATCAGCCCCAGCATTTT.

The genes are TRBV5-1 and TRBJ2-4, with TRBD2 matching over 9 bases. This CDR3 is built from 16 residues. Looked up from germline, CDR1 is SGHRS and CDR2 is YFSETQ. Germline trimming cut 3 bases from V and 3 bases from J; bases unmatched to any gene: 7. The CDR3 nucleotides read TGCGCCAGCAGCTCCCTGACTAGCGGTGGCAAAAACATTCAGTACTTC. Its protein product is CASSSLTSGGKNIQYF.

The rearrangement uses TRBV7-9 and TRBJ1-2; D is ambiguous. V was pared by 4 bases and J by 0 bases, with 15 bases between. CDR3 length: 16 residues. CDR1 is SEHNR and CDR2 is FQNEAQ in the germline V gene (reference sequence). CDR3 sequence reads: CASSWAIDLANYGYTF. CDR3 in DNA: TGTGCCAGCAGCTGGGCAATCGACCTAGCTAACTATGGCTACACCTTC.

V and J are TRBV4-3 and TRBJ2-3; 9 nucleotides align to TRBD2. V was pared by 0 bases and J by 1 base, with 8 bases of the junction left unmatched. This CDR3 spans 18 amino acids. From germline, CDR1 is LGHNA and CDR2 YSLEER. The CDR3 DNA reads TGCGCCAGCAGCCAAGAAGGGGGTAGCGGGAGCCGCACAGATACGCAGTATTTT. Translation gives CASSQEGGSGSRTDTQYF.

V gene TRBV24-1 combines with J gene TRBJ1-6; possibly TRBD1 for D (6 bases). Per the germline V gene, CDR1 is KGHDR and CDR2 is SFDVKD. The CDR3 has 15 residues. The V end was cut by 3 bases, the J end by 9 bases, with 14 bases between. The CDR3 DNA reads as TGTGCCACCAGTGATACTCCAGGGGAGGGTTCACCCCTCCACTTT. This gives the protein CATSDTPGEGSPLHF.

The rearrangement links TRBV7-2 to TRBJ1-2, with TRBD1 matching over 7 bases. The J segment lost 1 base and the V segment lost 1 base, leaving 0 bases of the junction unmatched. CDR1 is SGHTA, CDR2 FQGNSA, per germline. This CDR3 spans 14 amino acids. The DNA for the CDR3 is TGTGCCAGCAGCTTAGGACAGGGTAACTATGGCTACACCTTC. Translation: CASSLGQGNYGYTF.

This chain joins TRBV5-1 and TRBJ2-1, with no clear D. The CDR3 runs to 17 residues. CDR1 and CDR2 (germline): SGHRS, YFSETQ. The V end lost 3 bases, the J end lost 2 bases, and 18 bases lay between the germline ends. CDR3 protein: CASSSGIDSGPYNEQFF. In DNA form, the CDR3 reads TGCGCCAGCAGCTCCGGTATCGACTCCGGGCCCTACAATGAGCAGTTCTTC.

The chain employs TRBV3-1 (or the pseudogene TRBV3-2) and TRBJ2-1; D gene uncertain. Germline loops: CDR1 LGHDT, CDR2 YNNKEL (reference sequence). This CDR3 has 17 residues. Deletions cut 1 base from V and 4 bases from J, with 17 bases between. The CDR3 sequence is CASSQVGRAWNYNEQFF. CDR3 nucleotide sequence: TGTGCCAGCAGCCAAGTGGGTCGCGCCTGGAATTACAATGAGCAGTTCTTC.

The chain is built from TRBV14 and TRBJ1-1; D gene ambiguous. The germline V gene encodes CDR1 SGHDN and CDR2 FVKESK. This CDR3 is built from 13 residues. Trimming stripped 3 bases from V and 0 bases from J, with 5 bases between. In nucleotides, the CDR3 is TGTGCCAGCAGCCAGAGCTTGAACACTGAAGCTTTCTTT. Amino acids: CASSQSLNTEAFF.

The chain combines TRBV4-3 with TRBJ2-1, with 10 positions matching TRBD1. Germline values: CDR1 LGHNA, CDR2 YSLEER. The CDR3 consists of 18 residues. With V trimmed by 1 base and J by 8 bases, 14 bases remained unmatched. CDR3 nucleotide sequence: TGCGCCAGCAGCCAAGCTCTCCCGCCGGGACAGGGGAGGGATGAGCAGTTCTTC. Amino acids: CASSQALPPGQGRDEQFF.

The chain carries TRBV3-1 (or the pseudogene TRBV3-2) and TRBJ1-1, with D possibly TRBD1 on 5 matching bases. Germline CDR1 reads LGHDT; CDR2 reads YNNKEL (reference sequence). CDR3 length: 15 amino acids. Trimming removed 1 base from V and 9 bases from J, with 18 bases in between. CDR3 amino acids: CASSQGRPVGAKAFF. The CDR3 DNA is TGTGCCAGCAGCCAAGGGAGGCCAGTCGGGGCGAAAGCTTTCTTT.

This rearrangement joins TRBV13 to TRBJ1-6, with D unclear. CDR3 length equals 15 residues. V was shortened by 2 bases and J by 6 bases, with 11 bases between the two germline ends. Germline V gene lookup returns CDR1 PRHDT and CDR2 FYEKMQ (reference sequence). The CDR3, as DNA: TGTGCCAGCAGCTTAACCCGACGGGCTAATTCACCCCTCCACTTT. This codes for CASSLTRRANSPLHF.

V gene TRBV27 combines with J gene TRBJ2-1; D is ambiguous. Germline values: CDR1 MNHEY, CDR2 SMNVEV (reference sequence). This CDR3 is 15 amino acids long. The V end lost 3 bases, the J end lost 6 bases, and 15 bases lay between the germline ends. CDR3 loop: CASSFEFTYSNEQFF. Here the CDR3 DNA reads TGTGCCAGCAGTTTTGAGTTTACCTATTCCAATGAGCAGTTCTTC.

The chain recombines TRBV27 with TRBJ1-5; D not resolved. This CDR3 has 13 residues. From germline, CDR1 is MNHEY and CDR2 SMNVEV (reference sequence). Trimming stripped 5 bases from V and 4 bases from J, with 9 bases between. CDR3 protein: CASSPKGNQPQHF. In DNA, the CDR3 is TGTGCCAGCAGTCCAAAGGGTAATCAGCCCCAGCATTTT.

The gene calls are TRBV18 and TRBJ2-5; D gene ambiguous. Germline V gives CDR1 KGHSH, CDR2 LQKENI. Trimming left V 3 bases short and J 5 bases short, with 10 bases between. CDR3 length: 13 residues. CDR3 bases: TGTGCCAGCTCACCCGGGTCGTCGGAGACCCAGTACTTC. Translating gives CASSPGSSETQYF.

The CDR3, as DNA: TGCAGAACTAGCGGGCGGAACGAGCAGTACTTC. It encodes CRTSGRNEQYF. The V call is TRBV20-1, the J call TRBJ2-7; 9 bases fit TRBD2. This CDR3 contains 11 residues. Germline CDR1 is DFQATT and CDR2 is SNEGSKA (reference sequence).